Sequencing of this TCR beta chain was carried out in a study of T cells in Graves' hyperthyroidism and ophthalmopathy. V gave up 6 bases and J gave up 5 bases; unmatched junction bases: 14. In germline, CDR1 is SEHNR, CDR2 FQNEAQ (reference sequence). The CDR3 runs 19 residues. This clonotype was observed a handful of times. Criteria for exclusion of patients were uncontrolled infection, other autoimmune disease, pregnancy or lactation. Diagnoses used clinical symptoms, serum thyroxine and TRAb, thyroid ultrasound and orbital computed tomography. RNA transcripts provided the source from which TCR beta CDR3 regions were amplified. TCR CDR3 regions were first amplified by RT-PCR with HTBI primers. TCRdb independently ran MiXCR on the multiplex PCR reads; one entry per CDR3 protein. This repertoire shows 650,000 to 700,000 distinct CDR3 sequences, 15% to 20% found once; its top ten account for about 16%.

The chain recombines TRBV7-9 with TRBJ2-1, with 15 bases lining up with TRBD2. Input material: blood. The receptor was derived from a man aged 50-59 years with Graves' hyperthyroidism. The DNA for the CDR3 is TGTGCCAGCAGTCCTGAGGTCGGACTAGCGGGAGGGCCCCACAATGAGCAGTTCTTC. Translated: CASSPEVGLAGGPHNEQFF.